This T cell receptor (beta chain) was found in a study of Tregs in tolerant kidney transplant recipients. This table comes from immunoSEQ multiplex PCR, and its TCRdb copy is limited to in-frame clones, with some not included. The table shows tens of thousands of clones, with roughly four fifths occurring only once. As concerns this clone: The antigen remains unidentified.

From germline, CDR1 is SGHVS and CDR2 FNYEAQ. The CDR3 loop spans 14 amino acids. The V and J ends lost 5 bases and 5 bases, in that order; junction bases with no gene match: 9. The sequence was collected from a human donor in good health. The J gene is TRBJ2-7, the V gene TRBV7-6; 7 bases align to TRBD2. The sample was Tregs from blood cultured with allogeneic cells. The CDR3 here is CASSPALGGNEQYF. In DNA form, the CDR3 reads TGTGCCAGCAGCCCCGCGCTGGGGGGGAACGAGCAGTACTTC.